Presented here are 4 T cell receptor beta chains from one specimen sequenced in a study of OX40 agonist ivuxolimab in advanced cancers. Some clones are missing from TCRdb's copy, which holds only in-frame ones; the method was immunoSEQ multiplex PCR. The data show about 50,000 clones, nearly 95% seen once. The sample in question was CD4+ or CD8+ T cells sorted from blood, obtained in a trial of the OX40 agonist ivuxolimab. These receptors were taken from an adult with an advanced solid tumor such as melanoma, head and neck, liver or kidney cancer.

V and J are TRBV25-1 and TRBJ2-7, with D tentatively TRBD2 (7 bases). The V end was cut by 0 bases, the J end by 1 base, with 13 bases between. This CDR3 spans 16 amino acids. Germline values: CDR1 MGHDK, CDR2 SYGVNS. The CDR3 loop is CASSEYGGGASYEQYF. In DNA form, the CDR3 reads TGTGCCAGCAGTGAATATGGGGGGGGCGCGTCCTACGAGCAGTACTTC.

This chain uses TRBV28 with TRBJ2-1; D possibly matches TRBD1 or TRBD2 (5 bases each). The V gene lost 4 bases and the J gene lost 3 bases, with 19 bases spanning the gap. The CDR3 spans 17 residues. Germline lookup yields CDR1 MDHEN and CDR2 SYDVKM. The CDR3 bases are TGTGCCAGCAGTTCAACACCTCGGGGCAGGTTCTACAATGAGCAGTTCTTC. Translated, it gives CASSSTPRGRFYNEQFF.

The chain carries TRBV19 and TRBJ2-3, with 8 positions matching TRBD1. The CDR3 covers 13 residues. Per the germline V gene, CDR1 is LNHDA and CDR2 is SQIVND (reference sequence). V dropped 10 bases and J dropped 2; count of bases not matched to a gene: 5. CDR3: CATLDRATDTQYF. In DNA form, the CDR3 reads TGTGCCACCCTGGACAGGGCCACAGATACGCAGTATTTT.

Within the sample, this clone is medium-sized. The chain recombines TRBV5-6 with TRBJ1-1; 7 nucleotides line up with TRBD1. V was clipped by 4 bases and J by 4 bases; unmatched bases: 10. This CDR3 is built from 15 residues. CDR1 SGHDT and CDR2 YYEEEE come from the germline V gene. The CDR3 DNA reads TGTGCCAGCAGCCCATACAGGGGAGTGAGCACTGAAGCTTTCTTT. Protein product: CASSPYRGVSTEAFF. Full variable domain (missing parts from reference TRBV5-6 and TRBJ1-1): DAGVTQSPTHLIKTRGQQVTLRCSPKSGHDTVSWYQQALGQGPQFIFQYYEEEERQRGNFPDRFSGHQFPNYSSELNVNALLLGDSALYLCASSPYRGVSTEAFFGQGTRLTVV.